This TCR beta chain was documented in a study of neurological immune-mediated disorders. This clonotype has at least ten counts. TCRdb re-derived calls from the 5' RACE reads in MiXCR, one entry per CDR3 protein. This table holds 70,000 to 95,000 distinct CDR3 sequences, 15% to 20% found once. The V end was cut by 0 bases, the J end by 7 bases, with 8 bases between. The V gene's germline CDR1 is LNHNV and CDR2 YYDKDF (reference sequence). CDR3 length equals 13 residues. The chain is built from TRBV15 and TRBJ2-3; D is uncertain. Source material: PBMCs. The receptor's source is a middle-aged woman in good health. CDR3 nucleotides: TGTGCCACCAGCAGAGACCAAGGCTATACGCAGTATTTT. Protein sequence: CATSRDQGYTQYF.